Below, one T cell receptor beta chain is given with its context. Its antigen remains unknown. These data are taken from a study of T-cell memory formation after mild COVID-19. Study as a whole: The two donors had largely donor-specific TCR clusters.

5'RACE with constant-segment primers yielded barcoded, UMI-tagged TCR alpha and TCR beta cDNA libraries. TCRdb itself ran the 5' RACE reads through MiXCR, one entry per CDR3 protein. The table has 110,000 to 150,000 distinct CDR3 sequences, around 25% seen once; the top ten hold roughly a quarter. Study-wide results and caveats: CM and EM subsets held most contracting CD4+ clones; EMRA held CD8+ ones. Confirmation of SARS-CoV-2 specificity was lacking for second-wave clones peaking day 37.

V was trimmed by 3 bases and J by 1 base, leaving 13 bases between them. Germline V gives CDR1 LGHDT, CDR2 YNNKEL (reference sequence). The CDR3 extends over 16 amino acids. This receptor was identified in an adult woman who had mild COVID-19 (a few samples of this study predate the infection). Cell type and time point are not known. J is TRBJ1-3 and V is TRBV3-1; D might be TRBD1 (5 bases). The sequenced sample consisted of PBMCs or a T cell subset sorted from them (not recorded which). DNA for the CDR3: TGTGCCAGCAGCCAGGTGACAGACCTTTCTGGAAACACCATATATTTT. Its translation: CASSQVTDLSGNTIYF.